This T cell receptor beta chain was recovered during a study of human CD8 memory T cell subsets. This CDR3 contains 14 residues. In germline, CDR1 is DFQATT, CDR2 SNEGSKA (reference sequence). UMI-labeled 5' RACE generated the TCR beta libraries. TCRdb reprocessed the 5' RACE reads and keeps a single row for each CDR3 protein, giving no DNA. The repertoire table contains around 7,500 distinct CDR3 sequences. This TCR was sampled from a human donor in good health. V and J are TRBV20-1 and TRBJ2-1; as DNA is missing, the TRBD1 call by TCRdb cannot be tested. Sequencing was carried out using CD8+ T cells from PBMCs. This CDR3 is CSASGQGTSNEQFF.